Below are 4 T cell receptor beta chains sequenced from a single sample in a study of blood T cell repertoires in COVID-19. TCRdb's table, derived via immunoSEQ multiplex PCR, lists solely in-frame clones and lacks some. The sample includes about 150,000 clones, 85% to 90% of them seen just once. The sample consisted of PBMCs or T cells enriched from blood (not recorded which). Every receptor here comes from a woman between 50 and 59 years old who had recovered from COVID-19.

This chain uses TRBV7-3 with TRBJ1-1; D uncertain. This CDR3 region has 13 residues. Trimming pared 4 bases from V and 3 bases from J, leaving 9 bases between. From germline, CDR1 is SGHTA and CDR2 FQGTGA. The CDR3 region has the DNA TGTGCCAGCAGCTCTGAGGGTTACACTGAAGCTTTCTTT. This gives the protein CASSSEGYTEAFF. Based on the CDR3 plus reference TRBV7-3 and TRBJ1-1, the full variable domain is GAGVSQTPSNKVTEKGKYVELRCDPISGHTALYWYRQSLGQGPEFLIYFQGTGAADDSGLPNDRFFAVRPEGSVSTLKIQRTERGDSAVYLCASSSEGYTEAFFGQGTRLTVV.

The chain employs TRBV6-5 and TRBJ1-4, with D perhaps TRBD1 (5 bases). Between the trimmed V and J ends, which lost 6 bases and 7 bases, there was a span of 12 bases. Looked up from germline, CDR1 is MNHEY and CDR2 is SVGAGI. The length of the CDR3 is 13 residues. CDR3 bases: TGTGCCAGCAGAACAGGCGACGGTGAAAAACTGTTTTTT. Its translation is CASRTGDGEKLFF.

The rearrangement links TRBV6-5 to TRBJ2-2, with 8 nucleotides matching TRBD2. The CDR3 has 14 residues. The junction had 3 bases not matched to a gene; V was cut back by 4 bases and J by 5 bases. Germline values: CDR1 MNHEY, CDR2 SVGAGI. The CDR3 here is CASSSGLGTGELFF. DNA for the CDR3: TGTGCCAGCAGTTCGGGACTAGGGACCGGGGAGCTGTTTTTT.

The CDR3 region is CASSDPRTGGPRSNSPLHF. CDR3 nucleotide sequence: TGTGCCAGTAGTGACCCCCGGACAGGGGGGCCTCGGAGTAATTCACCCCTCCACTTT. The gene calls are TRBV19 and TRBJ1-6; 10 bases match TRBD1. Unmatched junction bases numbered 16, after V lost 5 bases and J lost 6 bases. The germline V gene encodes CDR1 LNHDA and CDR2 SQIVND (reference sequence). This CDR3 is 19 amino acids long.